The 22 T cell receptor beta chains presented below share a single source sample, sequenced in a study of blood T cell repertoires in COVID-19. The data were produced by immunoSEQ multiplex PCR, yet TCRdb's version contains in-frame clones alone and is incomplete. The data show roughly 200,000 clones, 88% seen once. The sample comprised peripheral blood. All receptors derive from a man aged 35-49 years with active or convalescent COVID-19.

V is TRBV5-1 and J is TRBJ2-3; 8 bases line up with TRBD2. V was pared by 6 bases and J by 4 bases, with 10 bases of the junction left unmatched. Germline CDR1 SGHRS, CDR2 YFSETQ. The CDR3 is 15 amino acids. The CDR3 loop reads CASTPKGLVADTQYF. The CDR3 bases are TGCGCCAGCACTCCTAAGGGACTAGTGGCAGATACGCAGTATTTT.

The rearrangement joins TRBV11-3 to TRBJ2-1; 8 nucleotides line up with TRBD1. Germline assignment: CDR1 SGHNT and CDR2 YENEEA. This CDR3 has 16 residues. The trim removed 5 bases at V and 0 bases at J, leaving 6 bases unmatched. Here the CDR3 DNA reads TGTGCCAGCAGCCCGCCCGGACAGGGCTCCTACAATGAGCAGTTCTTC. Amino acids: CASSPPGQGSYNEQFF.

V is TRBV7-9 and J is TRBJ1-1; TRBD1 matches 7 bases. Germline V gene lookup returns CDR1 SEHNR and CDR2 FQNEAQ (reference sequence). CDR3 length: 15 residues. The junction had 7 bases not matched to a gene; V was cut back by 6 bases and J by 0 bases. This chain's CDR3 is CASRRSTGLNTEAFF. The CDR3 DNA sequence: TGTGCCAGCAGACGATCGACAGGGCTGAACACTGAAGCTTTCTTT.

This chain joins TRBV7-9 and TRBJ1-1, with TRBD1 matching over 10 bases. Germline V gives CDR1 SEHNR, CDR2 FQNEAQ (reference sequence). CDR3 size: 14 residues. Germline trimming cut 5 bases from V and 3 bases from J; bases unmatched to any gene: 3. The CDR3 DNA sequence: TGTGCCAGCAGCAGACAGGGGGCCGACACTGAAGCTTTCTTT. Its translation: CASSRQGADTEAFF.

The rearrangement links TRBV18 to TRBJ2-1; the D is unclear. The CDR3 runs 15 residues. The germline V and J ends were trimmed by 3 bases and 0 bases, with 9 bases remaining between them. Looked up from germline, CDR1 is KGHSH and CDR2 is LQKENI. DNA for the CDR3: TGTGCCAGCTCACCTGAGCGTAGCTCCTACAATGAGCAGTTCTTC. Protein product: CASSPERSSYNEQFF. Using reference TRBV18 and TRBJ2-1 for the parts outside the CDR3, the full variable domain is NAGVMQNPRHLVRRRGQEARLRCSPMKGHSHVYWYRQLPEEGLKFMVYLQKENIIDESGMPKERFSAEFPKEGPSILRIQQVVRGDSAAYFCASSPERSSYNEQFFGPGTRLTVL.

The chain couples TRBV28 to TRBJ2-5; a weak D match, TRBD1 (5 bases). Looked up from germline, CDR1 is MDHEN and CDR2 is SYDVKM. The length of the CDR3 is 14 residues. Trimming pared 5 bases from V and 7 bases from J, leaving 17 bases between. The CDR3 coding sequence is TGTGCCAGCAGTCAGGACATCCCGCCCGGGACCCAGTACTTC. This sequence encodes CASSQDIPPGTQYF.

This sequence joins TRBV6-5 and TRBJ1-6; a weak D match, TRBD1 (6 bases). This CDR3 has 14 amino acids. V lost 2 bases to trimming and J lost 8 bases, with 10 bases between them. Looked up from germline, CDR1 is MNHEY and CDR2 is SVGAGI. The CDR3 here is CASSYTGQHSPLHF. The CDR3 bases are TGTGCCAGCAGTTACACAGGGCAGCATTCACCCCTCCACTTT.

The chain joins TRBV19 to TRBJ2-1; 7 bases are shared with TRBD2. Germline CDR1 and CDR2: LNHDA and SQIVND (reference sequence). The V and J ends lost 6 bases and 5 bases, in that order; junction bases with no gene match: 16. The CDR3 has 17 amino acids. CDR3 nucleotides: TGTGCCAGTAGCCTTATAGGTTGGCGGGGGAGGGACAATGAGCAGTTCTTC. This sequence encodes CASSLIGWRGRDNEQFF.

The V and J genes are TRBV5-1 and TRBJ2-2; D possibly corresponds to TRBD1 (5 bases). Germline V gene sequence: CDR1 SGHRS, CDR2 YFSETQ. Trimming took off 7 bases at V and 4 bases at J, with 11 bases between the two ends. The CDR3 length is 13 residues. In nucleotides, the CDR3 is TGCGCCAGCTCCCTAGGGGCCACCGGGGAGCTGTTTTTT. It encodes CASSLGATGELFF.

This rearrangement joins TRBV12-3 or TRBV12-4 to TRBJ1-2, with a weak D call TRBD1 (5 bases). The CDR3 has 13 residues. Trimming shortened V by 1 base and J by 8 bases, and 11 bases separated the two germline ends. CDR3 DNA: TGTGCCAGCAGTTTAGGTTCAGGGCGAGGCTACACCTTC. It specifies CASSLGSGRGYTF.

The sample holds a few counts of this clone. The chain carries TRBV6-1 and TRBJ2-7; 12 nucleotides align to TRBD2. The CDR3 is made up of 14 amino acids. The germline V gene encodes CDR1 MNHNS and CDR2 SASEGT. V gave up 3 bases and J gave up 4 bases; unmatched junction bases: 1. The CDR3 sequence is CASSETSGSYEQYF. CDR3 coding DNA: TGTGCCAGCAGTGAGACTAGCGGGAGTTACGAGCAGTACTTC.

The CDR3 DNA reads as TGCGCCAGCAGCCAAGAACGGGGGAGGCGCACAGATACGCAGTATTTT. Translation: CASSQERGRRTDTQYF. The gene calls are TRBV4-3 and TRBJ2-3; TRBD2 might be the D (6 bases). Germline CDR1 is LGHNA and CDR2 is YSLEER. The CDR3 covers 16 residues. V was trimmed by 0 bases and J by 1 base, leaving 11 bases between them.

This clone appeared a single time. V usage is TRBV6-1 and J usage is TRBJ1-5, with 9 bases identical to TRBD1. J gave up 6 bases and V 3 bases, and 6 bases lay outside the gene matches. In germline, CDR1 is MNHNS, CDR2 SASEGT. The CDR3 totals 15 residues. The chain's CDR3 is CASSEGHRGLQPQHF. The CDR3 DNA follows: TGTGCCAGCAGTGAGGGTCACAGGGGGCTTCAGCCCCAGCATTTT.

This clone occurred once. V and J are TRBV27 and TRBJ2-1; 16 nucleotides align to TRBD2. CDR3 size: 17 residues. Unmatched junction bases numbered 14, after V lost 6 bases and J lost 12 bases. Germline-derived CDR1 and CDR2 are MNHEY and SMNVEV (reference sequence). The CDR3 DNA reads TGTGCCAGCAGAGGGGTACCGGGACTAGCGGGAGGGGTGGGGCAGTTCTTC. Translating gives CASRGVPGLAGGVGQFF.

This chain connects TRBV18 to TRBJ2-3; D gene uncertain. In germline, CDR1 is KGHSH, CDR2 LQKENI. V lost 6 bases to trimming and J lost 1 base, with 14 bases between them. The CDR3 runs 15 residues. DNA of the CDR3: TGTGCCAGCTCCCCCACGGCCAGCGGCACAGATACGCAGTATTTT. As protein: CASSPTASGTDTQYF.

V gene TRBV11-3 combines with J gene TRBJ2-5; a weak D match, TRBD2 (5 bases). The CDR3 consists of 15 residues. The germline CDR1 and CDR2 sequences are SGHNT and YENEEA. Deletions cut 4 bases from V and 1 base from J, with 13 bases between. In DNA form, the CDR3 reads TGTGCCAGCAGCTCTAGCCTGCTAGTCCAAGAGACCCAGTACTTC. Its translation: CASSSSLLVQETQYF. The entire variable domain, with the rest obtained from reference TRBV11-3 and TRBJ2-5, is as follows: EAGVVQSPRYKIIEKKQPVAFWCNPISGHNTLYWYLQNLGQGPELLIRYENEEAVDDSQLPKDRFSAERLKGVDSTLKIQPAELGDSAVYLCASSSSLLVQETQYFGPGTRLLVL.

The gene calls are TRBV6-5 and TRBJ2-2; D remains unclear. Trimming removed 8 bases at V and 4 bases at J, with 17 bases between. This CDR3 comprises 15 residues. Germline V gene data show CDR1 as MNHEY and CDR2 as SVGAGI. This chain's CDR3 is CASSQDSKATGELFF. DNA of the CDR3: TGTGCCAGCTCTCAAGACTCCAAGGCCACCGGGGAGCTGTTTTTT.

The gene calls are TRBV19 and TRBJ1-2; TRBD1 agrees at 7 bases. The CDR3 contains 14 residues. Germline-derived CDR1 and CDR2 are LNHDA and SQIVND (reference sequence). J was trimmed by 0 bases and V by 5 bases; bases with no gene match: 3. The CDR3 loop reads CASSGQDTNYGYTF. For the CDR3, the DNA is TGTGCCAGTAGTGGACAGGACACTAACTATGGCTACACCTTC.

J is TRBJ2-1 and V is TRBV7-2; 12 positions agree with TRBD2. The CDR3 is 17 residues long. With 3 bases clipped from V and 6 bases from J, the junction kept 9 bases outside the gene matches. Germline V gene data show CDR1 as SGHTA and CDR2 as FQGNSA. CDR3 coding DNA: TGTGCCAGCAGCTTGAGTAGGGCGACTAGCGGGGGCAATGAGCAGTTCTTC. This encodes CASSLSRATSGGNEQFF.

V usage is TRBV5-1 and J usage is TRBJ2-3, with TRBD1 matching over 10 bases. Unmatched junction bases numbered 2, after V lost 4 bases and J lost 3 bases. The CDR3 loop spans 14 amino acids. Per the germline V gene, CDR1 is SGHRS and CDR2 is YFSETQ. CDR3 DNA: TGCGCCAGCAGCCGGGACAGGGGTACAGATACGCAGTATTTT. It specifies CASSRDRGTDTQYF.

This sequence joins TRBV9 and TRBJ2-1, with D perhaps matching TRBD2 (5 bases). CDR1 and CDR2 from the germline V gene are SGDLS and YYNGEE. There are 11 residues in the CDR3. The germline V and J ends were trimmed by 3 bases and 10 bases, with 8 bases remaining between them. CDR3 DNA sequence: TGTGCCAGCAGCGCCGGGGTAGAGCAGTTCTTC. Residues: CASSAGVEQFF.

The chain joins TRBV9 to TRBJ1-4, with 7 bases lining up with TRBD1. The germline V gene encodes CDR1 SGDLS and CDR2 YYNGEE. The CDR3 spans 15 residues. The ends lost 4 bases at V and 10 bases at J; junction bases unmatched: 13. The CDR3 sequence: CASSPRTGVLTKLFF. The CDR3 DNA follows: TGTGCCAGCAGCCCCCGGACAGGCGTCCTTACAAAACTGTTTTTT.